A selection of T cell receptor beta chains follows, all from one sample in a study of T-cell reconstitution after alpha-beta-depleted transplantation in children. TCRdb reanalysed the PCR reads using MiXCR and keeps one entry per CDR3 protein. The sample has about 610,000 distinct CDR3 sequences, about 10% seen once. This specimen consisted of PBMCs from the stem cell graft donor, obtained from the stem cell graft. The receptor set was obtained from a human donor who donated a stem cell graft to a child with acute myeloid leukemia. Each CDR3 is given with its conserved first and last residue.

J gene | V gene | CDR3 protein
TRBJ1-1 | TRBV29-1 | CSVEEGSEAFF
TRBJ1-5 | TRBV29-1 | CSVVEADYSNQPQHF
TRBJ2-1 | TRBV6-9 | CASSRDRGVYNEQFF
TRBJ2-3 | TRBV7-8 | CASSPRGGVDTQYF
TRBJ2-7 | TRBV12-3/TRBV12-4 | CASSLDPGGYEQYF
TRBJ2-1 | TRBV28 | CASSFQGASGSKALGEQFF
TRBJ1-4 | TRBV7-2 | CASSFRIGEKLFF
TRBJ2-3 | TRBV4-2 | CASSQPQGGDFRDTQYF
TRBJ1-1 | TRBV20-1 | CSAREMTGNTEAFF
TRBJ2-1 | TRBV20-1 | CSAPPSSGGINEQFF
TRBJ2-5 | TRBV11-2 | CASSLILFGETQYF
TRBJ1-1 | TRBV5-1 | CASSFRGPTEAFF
TRBJ2-3 | TRBV12-3/TRBV12-4 | CASSMTSGREGDTQYF
TRBJ1-5 | TRBV6-2/TRBV6-3 | CASSTDRGLRQPQHF
TRBJ2-5 | TRBV27 | CASSLSTSGRIETQYF
TRBJ2-7 | TRBV29-1 | CSDIAGGSYEQYF
TRBJ1-1 | TRBV6-5 | CASSYAVDGSTEAFF
TRBJ2-1 | TRBV29-1 | CSPLIPHSGSYNEQFF
TRBJ2-3 | TRBV6-2/TRBV6-3 | CASSTAGPTDTQYF
TRBJ1-5 | TRBV4-2 | CASRGAGYQPQHF
TRBJ2-7 | TRBV12-3/TRBV12-4 | CASSFGGGLNEQYF
TRBJ1-2 | TRBV20-1 | CSAGQTGLRGDGYTF
TRBJ2-5 | TRBV20-1 | CSAKPIRTSGSETQYF
TRBJ2-3 | TRBV4-2 | CASSQVTADTQYF
TRBJ2-2 | TRBV4-3 | CASSQDLIGGVSNTGELFF
TRBJ2-7 | TRBV4-3 | CASSQGSLGPSYEQYF
TRBJ1-1 | TRBV5-5 | CASSWGGGGTEAFF
TRBJ2-2 | TRBV15 | CATSRDRTSFPGELFF
TRBJ1-1 | TRBV25-1 | CASSAILSDRVGTEAFF
TRBJ2-1 | TRBV5-1 | CASSTGLERNEQFF
TRBJ2-3 | TRBV15 | CATAPLAGTDTQYF
TRBJ1-1 | TRBV30 | CAWTGGPNTEAFF
TRBJ1-4 | TRBV20-1 | CSARGWGRTIEKLFF
TRBJ2-1 | TRBV7-3 | CASSPNRGQGEQFF
TRBJ2-3 | TRBV28 | CASEGRVSTDTQYF
TRBJ1-6 | TRBV7-2 | CASSLAQGKVGSPLHF
TRBJ2-3 | TRBV4-2 | CASSFSGGDTQYF
TRBJ1-6 | TRBV7-9 | CASSSGGQNSPLHF
TRBJ1-5 | TRBV25-1 | CASSVGGSSNQPQHF
TRBJ1-5 | TRBV7-9 | CASSPEGISNQPQHF
TRBJ1-5 | TRBV5-8 | CASSLERGVRPQHF
TRBJ1-1 | TRBV10-3 | CAIGGQLNTEAFF
TRBJ1-1 | TRBV9 | CASSPRGSLGTEAFF
TRBJ2-1 | TRBV7-2 | CASGSFGTIDEQFF
TRBJ2-1 | TRBV7-2 | CASSSYGTSGYYNEQFF
TRBJ2-2 | TRBV7-2 | CASSQGLAGTRGELFF
TRBJ2-1 | TRBV7-9 | CASSVDNSYNEQFF
TRBJ2-7 | TRBV28 | CASSLAGSLDEQYF
TRBJ2-7 | TRBV29-1 | CSVTGPSYEQYF
TRBJ2-1 | TRBV7-6 | CASSLSIRGGDEQFF
TRBJ2-4 | TRBV5-1 | CASSRTSDFRQNIQYF
TRBJ1-3 | TRBV6-1 | CASSGLGGLSGNTIYF
TRBJ2-3 | TRBV29-1 | CSVVQGPSIKDTQYF
TRBJ2-1 | TRBV28 | CASRDRGLKREGYNEQFF